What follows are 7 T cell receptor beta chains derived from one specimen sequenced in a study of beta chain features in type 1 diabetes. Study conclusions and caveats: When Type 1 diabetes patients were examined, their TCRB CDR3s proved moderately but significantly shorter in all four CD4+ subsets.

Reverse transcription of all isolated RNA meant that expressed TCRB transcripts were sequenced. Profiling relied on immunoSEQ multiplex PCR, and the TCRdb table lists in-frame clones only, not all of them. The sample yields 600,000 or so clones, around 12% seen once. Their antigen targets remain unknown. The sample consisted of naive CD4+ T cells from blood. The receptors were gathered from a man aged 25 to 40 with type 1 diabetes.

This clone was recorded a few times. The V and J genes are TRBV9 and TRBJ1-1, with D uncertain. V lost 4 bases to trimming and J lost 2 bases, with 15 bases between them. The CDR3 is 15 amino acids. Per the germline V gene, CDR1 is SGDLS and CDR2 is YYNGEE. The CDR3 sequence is CASSPSGWGNTEAFF. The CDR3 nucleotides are TGTGCCAGCAGCCCGTCGGGGTGGGGAAACACTGAAGCTTTCTTT.

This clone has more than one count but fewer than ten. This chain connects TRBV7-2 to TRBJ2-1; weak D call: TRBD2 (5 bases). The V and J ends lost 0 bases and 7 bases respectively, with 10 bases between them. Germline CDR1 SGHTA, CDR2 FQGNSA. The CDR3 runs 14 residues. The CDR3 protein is CASSLARRGNEQFF. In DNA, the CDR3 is TGTGCCAGCAGCTTAGCGCGACGGGGAAATGAGCAGTTCTTC.

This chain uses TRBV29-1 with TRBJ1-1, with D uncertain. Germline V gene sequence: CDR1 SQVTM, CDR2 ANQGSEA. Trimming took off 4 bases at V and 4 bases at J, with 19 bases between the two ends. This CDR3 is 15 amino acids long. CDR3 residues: CSVASQPLKGTEAFF. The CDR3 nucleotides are TGCAGCGTTGCGTCTCAGCCACTTAAAGGCACTGAAGCTTTCTTT.

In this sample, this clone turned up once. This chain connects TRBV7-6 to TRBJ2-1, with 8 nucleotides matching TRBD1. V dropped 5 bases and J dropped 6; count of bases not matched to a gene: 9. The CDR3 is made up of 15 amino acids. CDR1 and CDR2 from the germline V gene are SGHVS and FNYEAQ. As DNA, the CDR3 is TGTGCCAGCAGCCCCGGACAGGGAAGGGGCAATGAGCAGTTCTTC. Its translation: CASSPGQGRGNEQFF.

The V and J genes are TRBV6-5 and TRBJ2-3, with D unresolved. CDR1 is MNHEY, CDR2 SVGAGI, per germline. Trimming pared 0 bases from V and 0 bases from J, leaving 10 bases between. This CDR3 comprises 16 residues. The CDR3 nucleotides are TGTGCCAGCAGTTACTCATCCGGGCATAGCACAGATACGCAGTATTTT. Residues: CASSYSSGHSTDTQYF.

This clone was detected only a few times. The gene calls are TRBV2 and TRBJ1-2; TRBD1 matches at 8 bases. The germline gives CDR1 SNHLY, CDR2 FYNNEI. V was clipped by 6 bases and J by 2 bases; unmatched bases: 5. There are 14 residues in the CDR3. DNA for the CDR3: TGTGCCAGCAGGCGACAGGGGCGAAACTATGGCTACACCTTC. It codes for CASRRQGRNYGYTF.

CDR3 region: CASSLIPNYGYTF. CDR3 nucleotide sequence: TGTGCCAGCAGCTTGATTCCTAACTATGGCTACACCTTC. The genes are TRBV5-6 and TRBJ1-2; D ambiguous. Trimming stripped 1 base from V and 0 bases from J, with 4 bases between. The CDR3 covers 13 residues. Germline CDR1 SGHDT, CDR2 YYEEEE.